Shown below are 14 T cell receptor beta chains from a single sample sequenced in a study of blood T cell repertoires in COVID-19. This table comes from immunoSEQ multiplex PCR, and its TCRdb copy is limited to in-frame clones, with some not included. The table lists some 140,000 clones, roughly 80% of them singletons. The material sequenced was peripheral blood. The receptors come from a woman aged 55-69 years with acute or convalescent COVID-19.

The chain combines TRBV19 with TRBJ2-1, with 11 nucleotides matching TRBD2. Trimming took 6 bases from V and 7 from J; bases not matched to a gene: 11. CDR1 is LNHDA, CDR2 SQIVND, per germline (reference sequence). There are 16 residues in the CDR3. This CDR3 is CASSPDRSGGANEQFF. CDR3 sequence (DNA): TGTGCCAGTAGCCCAGACCGTAGCGGGGGGGCTAATGAGCAGTTCTTC.

In its sample, this clone was seen a few times. V usage is TRBV5-1 and J usage is TRBJ1-6, with D unclear. The V end was cut by 3 bases, the J end by 8 bases, with 12 bases between. The CDR3 has 14 amino acids. Germline V CDR1 and CDR2: SGHRS, YFSETQ. The CDR3 loop is CASSSSIRDSPLHF. CDR3 coding DNA: TGCGCCAGCAGCTCCTCTATAAGAGATTCACCCCTCCACTTT. Full variable domain (missing parts from reference TRBV5-1 and TRBJ1-6): KAGVTQTPRYLIKTRGQQVTLSCSPISGHRSVSWYQQTPGQGLQFLFEYFSETQRNKGNFPGRFSGRQFSNSRSEMNVSTLELGDSALYLCASSSSIRDSPLHFGNGTRLTVT.

The genes are TRBV19 and TRBJ1-4; D call uncertain. Trimming stripped 4 bases from V and 0 bases from J, with 12 bases between. The CDR3 extends over 16 amino acids. Germline CDR1 and CDR2: LNHDA and SQIVND (reference sequence). The CDR3 protein is CASSNRGGPTNEKLFF. The CDR3 DNA reads as TGTGCCAGTAGTAACCGCGGAGGCCCAACTAATGAAAAACTGTTTTTT.

The rearrangement links TRBV30 to TRBJ1-6, with 7 bases identical to TRBD1. The V segment lost 1 base and the J segment 1 base; nucleotides outside the gene matches: 13. The CDR3 is 19 residues long. Looked up from germline, CDR1 is GTSNPN and CDR2 is SVGIG (reference sequence). In DNA, the CDR3 is TGTGCCTGGAGTGGAGACAGGGTCAGTCGCGGTTCCTATAATTCACCCCTCCACTTT. Residues: CAWSGDRVSRGSYNSPLHF.

The rearrangement uses TRBV18 and TRBJ1-1, with TRBD1 matching over 10 bases. This CDR3 contains 16 residues. Germline values: CDR1 KGHSH, CDR2 LQKENI. Trimming at V came to 6 bases and at J to 0 bases, leaving 7 bases not matched to a gene. CDR3 DNA: TGTGCCAGCTCGCTGGACAGGGGGATCATGAACACTGAAGCTTTCTTT. Encoded protein: CASSLDRGIMNTEAFF.

V is TRBV4-2 and J is TRBJ2-5; tentatively, D is TRBD2 (7 bases). V lost 4 bases, J lost 5 bases, and 17 bases lay in between. CDR3 length equals 15 residues. Per the germline V gene, CDR1 is LGHNA and CDR2 is YNFKEQ. The CDR3 coding sequence is TGTGCCAGCAGCCGGGGGGGGGCAGCCTCGGAGACCCAGTACTTC. It yields the protein CASSRGGAASETQYF.

This sequence joins TRBV9 and TRBJ2-5; no reliable D call. This CDR3 is built from 14 residues. V gave up 0 bases and J gave up 5 bases, with 11 bases separating them. The germline V gene encodes CDR1 SGDLS and CDR2 YYNGEE. The CDR3 nucleotides are TGTGCCAGCAGCGTAGATGCCTATCGGGAGACCCAGTACTTC. Protein: CASSVDAYRETQYF.

V gene TRBV4-2 combines with J gene TRBJ1-5, with D perhaps TRBD1 (6 bases). Trimming shortened V by 0 bases and J by 6 bases, and 15 bases separated the two germline ends. The CDR3 runs 16 residues. Germline CDR1 is LGHNA and CDR2 is YNFKEQ. CDR3 nucleotide sequence: TGTGCCAGCAGCCAAGATCTGGGGGCTCGGGTTCAGCCCCAGCATTTT. Its protein product is CASSQDLGARVQPQHF.

The chain joins TRBV5-1 to TRBJ2-2; D call uncertain. Trimming removed 3 bases from V and 5 bases from J, with 8 bases in between. Germline lookup yields CDR1 SGHRS and CDR2 YFSETQ. This CDR3 is 13 amino acids long. The CDR3: CASSYMTTGELFF. The CDR3, as DNA: TGCGCCAGCAGCTACATGACTACCGGGGAGCTGTTTTTT. Based on the CDR3 plus reference TRBV5-1 and TRBJ2-2, the full variable domain is KAGVTQTPRYLIKTRGQQVTLSCSPISGHRSVSWYQQTPGQGLQFLFEYFSETQRNKGNFPGRFSGRQFSNSRSEMNVSTLELGDSALYLCASSYMTTGELFFGEGSRLTVL.

V usage is TRBV18 and J usage is TRBJ2-5, with 7 bases fitting TRBD1. With V trimmed by 3 bases and J by 5 bases, 3 bases remained unmatched. Germline loops: CDR1 KGHSH, CDR2 LQKENI. This CDR3 region has 13 residues. The CDR3 DNA sequence: TGTGCCAGCTCACCGGACAGGAGCGAGACCCAGTACTTC. This gives the protein CASSPDRSETQYF.

The chain employs TRBV7-9 and TRBJ1-5, with TRBD1 matching over 9 bases. The germline V gene encodes CDR1 SEHNR and CDR2 FQNEAQ (reference sequence). This CDR3 has 16 amino acids. The V gene end was trimmed by 2 bases and the J gene end by 5 bases; junction bases not matched to a gene: 7. CDR3 in amino acids: CASSLTGGSVDQPQHF. The CDR3 coding sequence is TGTGCCAGCAGCTTAACAGGGGGCTCGGTGGATCAGCCCCAGCATTTT.

The V and J genes are TRBV11-1 and TRBJ2-3; TRBD2 agrees at 7 bases. Germline V gene data show CDR1 as SGHAT and CDR2 as FQDESV (reference sequence). After removal of 5 bases from V and 6 bases from J, the junction contained 11 bases not matched to a gene. The CDR3 consists of 15 residues. Written as DNA, the CDR3 is TGTGCCAGCAGCCCAACCCAGGCGGGGGTGGATACGCAGTATTTT. Its protein product is CASSPTQAGVDTQYF. Full variable domain (rest looked up from reference TRBV11-1 and TRBJ2-3): EAEVAQSPRYKITEKSQAVAFWCDPISGHATLYWYRQILGQGPELLVQFQDESVVDDSQLPKDRFSAERLKGVDSTLKIQPAELGDSAMYLCASSPTQAGVDTQYFGPGTRLTVL.

V is TRBV14 and J is TRBJ2-7; possible D gene TRBD2, 5 bases. The CDR3 length is 16 residues. The V end was cut by 3 bases, the J end by 8 bases, with 23 bases between. Looked up from germline, CDR1 is SGHDN and CDR2 is FVKESK. CDR3 in DNA: TGTGCCAGCAGCCAGTATCGTGAAGGGTCGACTACGCAGCAGTACTTC. It codes for CASSQYREGSTTQQYF.

This clone was picked up a small number of times. The CDR3 DNA sequence: TGTGCCAGTAGTATCTCTGGACAGTTCACCGGGGAGCTGTTTTTT. Protein: CASSISGQFTGELFF. This rearrangement joins TRBV19 to TRBJ2-2, with a weak D call TRBD1 (6 bases). Germline values: CDR1 LNHDA, CDR2 SQIVND (reference sequence). The CDR3 contains 15 residues. V lost 3 bases and J 4 bases, leaving 12 bases between the germline ends.